This T cell receptor beta chain was identified during a study of CD8+ T cells in alopecia areata. As regards this clone: Its target is not known.

Study-level results: Higher clonality and more expanded CD8+ clones appeared in lesional than normal scalp. Resident alphabeta T cells of normal skin are also sequenced in scalp samples. The study found TCR sharing across patients less clear than in mice, possibly for HLA reasons.

The germline gives CDR1 SGHVS, CDR2 FQNEAQ. This CDR3 comprises 12 residues. V was pared by 0 bases and J by 6 bases, with 6 bases between. It was from PBMCs that CD4+ and CD8+ T cells were sorted. In each case, RNA was isolated and then reverse transcribed into cDNA as the sequencing template. The table came from immunoSEQ multiplex PCR; TCRdb's copy has only in-frame clones and leaves some out. The sample has about 150,000 clones, 55% seen once. Sequenced sample: CD4+ T cells sorted from blood. The chain combines TRBV7-8 with TRBJ2-7; D not resolved. The TCR comes from a human donor in good health. The CDR3 protein is CASSLAGSEQYF. The CDR3, as DNA: TGTGCCAGCAGCTTAGCTGGGTCCGAGCAGTACTTC.